One and the same sample provided the 20 T cell receptor beta chains below, sequenced in a study of T-cell memory formation after mild COVID-19. TCRdb reprocessed the 5' RACE reads with MiXCR, giving one entry per CDR3 protein. The sample carries approximately 400,000 distinct CDR3 sequences, 20% to 25% recorded once. The sequencing input was PBMCs or a T cell subset sorted from them (not recorded which). These receptors all come from an adult woman who had mild COVID-19 (a few samples of this study predate the infection). Cell type and time point are not known.

This clonotype has just a few counts. The CDR3 sequence is CAISESGQGARTEAFF. CDR3 nucleotide sequence: TGTGCCATCAGTGAGTCGGGACAGGGGGCGCGCACTGAAGCTTTCTTT. The rearrangement links TRBV10-3 to TRBJ1-1; 12 positions match TRBD1. In germline, CDR1 is ENHRY, CDR2 SYGVKD. CDR3 length: 16 residues. The junction had 3 bases not matched to a gene; V was cut back by 0 bases and J by 4 bases.

This clonotype was counted between two and nine times. J is TRBJ1-1 and V is TRBV10-3, with D possibly being TRBD1 (6 bases). CDR3 length: 14 residues. Germline-derived CDR1 and CDR2 are ENHRY and SYGVKD. The V end was cut by 6 bases, the J end by 3 bases, with 14 bases between. The CDR3 reads CAIRGTGPDTEAFF. CDR3 DNA sequence: TGTGCCATCAGGGGAACAGGGCCGGACACTGAAGCTTTCTTT.

Only a few counts were recorded for this clonotype. The rearrangement uses TRBV5-1 and TRBJ1-6; 7 bases fit TRBD1. The CDR3 totals 15 residues. CDR1 is SGHRS and CDR2 is YFSETQ in the germline V gene. J lost 7 bases, V lost 1 base, and 5 bases had no gene match. CDR3 loop: CASSLLGQANSPLHF. Here the CDR3 DNA reads TGCGCCAGCAGCTTGCTAGGACAGGCGAATTCACCCCTCCACTTT. Supplemented by reference TRBV5-1 and TRBJ1-6, the full variable domain reads KAGVTQTPRYLIKTRGQQVTLSCSPISGHRSVSWYQQTPGQGLQFLFEYFSETQRNKGNFPGRFSGRQFSNSRSEMNVSTLELGDSALYLCASSLLGQANSPLHFGNGTRLTVT.

In this sample, this clonotype turned up a few times. The J gene is TRBJ2-5, the V gene TRBV9; tentatively, D is TRBD1 or TRBD2 (5 bases each). Germline CDR1 and CDR2: SGDLS and YYNGEE. The CDR3 spans 14 residues. V was clipped by 4 bases and J by 2 bases, with 12 bases between them. CDR3 in amino acids: CASSPRDRQETQYF. In nucleotides, the CDR3 is TGTGCCAGCAGCCCCAGGGACCGACAAGAGACCCAGTACTTC.

This clonotype came up a few times. The chain couples TRBV5-1 to TRBJ2-1, with D possibly matching TRBD2 (6 bases). Between the trimmed V and J ends, which lost 4 bases and 8 bases, there was a span of 19 bases. The CDR3 length is 15 residues. Germline values: CDR1 SGHRS, CDR2 YFSETQ. Here the CDR3 DNA reads TGCGCCAGCAGCGGGGGGAGACGAACGATGGATGAGCAGTTCTTC. This gives the protein CASSGGRRTMDEQFF.

The rearrangement uses TRBV9 and TRBJ2-1, with D tentatively TRBD2 (6 bases). CDR1 and CDR2 (germline): SGDLS, YYNGEE. V was trimmed by 4 bases and J by 8 bases, leaving 10 bases between them. This CDR3 comprises 12 residues. DNA of the CDR3: TGTGCCAGCAGCCCCTGGAGGGATGAGCAGTTCTTC. The encoded protein is CASSPWRDEQFF.

This clonotype occurred a few times. The chain combines TRBV5-1 with TRBJ1-5, with TRBD1 identical over 9 bases. The J segment lost 9 bases and the V segment lost 3 bases, leaving 10 bases of the junction unmatched. Per germline, CDR1 SGHRS and CDR2 YFSETQ. CDR3 length: 15 amino acids. DNA for the CDR3: TGCGCCAGCAGCTCGCGAGGGACAGGGATATCGCCCCAGCATTTT. Residues: CASSSRGTGISPQHF.

This clonotype has more than one count but fewer than ten. V is TRBV5-1 and J is TRBJ2-3; 11 bases are shared with TRBD2. Losses at the gene ends were 4 bases for V and 6 bases for J; bases not matched to a gene: 10. This CDR3 has 16 amino acids. CDR1 and CDR2 from the germline V gene are SGHRS and YFSETQ. The chain's CDR3 is CASSAGTSGRGDTQYF. The CDR3 DNA is TGCGCCAGCAGCGCGGGGACTAGCGGACGCGGGGATACGCAGTATTTT.

This clonotype was seen ten or more times. This chain connects TRBV7-3 to TRBJ2-7; TRBD2 matches 9 bases. CDR1 SGHTA and CDR2 FQGTGA come from the germline V gene. This CDR3 has 14 residues. Trimming cost V 5 bases and J 2 bases; bases outside gene matches: 4. The CDR3 reads CASSPSGGPYEQYF. In nucleotides, the CDR3 is TGTGCCAGCAGCCCCAGCGGGGGGCCCTACGAGCAGTACTTC.

This clonotype has a handful of counts. The chain joins TRBV20-1 to TRBJ2-3, with 10 positions matching TRBD2. The ends lost 4 bases at V and 1 base at J; junction bases unmatched: 5. The CDR3 spans 15 residues. Germline assignment: CDR1 DFQATT and CDR2 SNEGSKA (reference sequence). DNA for the CDR3: TGCAGTGCTACCCGGACTAGCGGACGCACAGATACGCAGTATTTT. This gives the protein CSATRTSGRTDTQYF.

This clonotype came up a few times. The J gene is TRBJ2-3, the V gene TRBV6-6, with D perhaps being TRBD1 or TRBD2 (5 bases each). Germline V gene data show CDR1 as MNHNY and CDR2 as SVGAGI (reference sequence). V lost 5 bases to trimming and J lost 2 bases, with 14 bases between them. The CDR3 extends over 15 amino acids. This CDR3 is CASSPGRTITDTQYF. CDR3 coding DNA: TGTGCCAGCAGTCCGGGACGAACTATCACAGATACGCAGTATTTT.

This clonotype has only a few counts. The chain employs TRBV18 and TRBJ1-3; the match to TRBD1 covers 7 bases. The CDR3 extends over 14 amino acids. Trimming removed 3 bases from V and 4 bases from J; junction bases left unmatched: 3. Germline V gene sequence: CDR1 KGHSH, CDR2 LQKENI. This chain's CDR3 is CASSPGTVGNTIYF. CDR3 nucleotide sequence: TGTGCCAGCTCACCCGGGACAGTCGGAAACACCATATATTTT.

The genes are TRBV6-5 and TRBJ2-1, with 11 nucleotides matching TRBD2. The CDR3 is 14 residues long. Germline-derived CDR1 and CDR2 are MNHEY and SVGAGI. Unmatched junction bases numbered 6, after V lost 6 bases and J lost 8 bases. CDR3 DNA sequence: TGTGCCAGCAGCGTAGCGGGGGGGCCGGATGAGCAGTTCTTC. Translated: CASSVAGGPDEQFF.

The rearrangement joins TRBV12-3 or TRBV12-4 to TRBJ2-3, with 7 nucleotides matching TRBD2. The CDR3 covers 14 residues. Unmatched junction bases numbered 9, after V lost 5 bases and J lost 7 bases. The DNA for the CDR3 is TGTGCCAGCAGTCCACCGGGGAGGGCTAATACGCAGTATTTT. Amino acid sequence: CASSPPGRANTQYF.

The V gene is TRBV5-6, the J gene TRBJ1-2, with no clear D. CDR1 is SGHDT, CDR2 YYEEEE, per germline. Trimming removed 1 base from V and 7 bases from J, with 11 bases in between. This CDR3 contains 13 residues. The DNA for the CDR3 is TGTGCCAGCAGCTTGACCCGATCGGGTGGCTACACCTTC. Protein product: CASSLTRSGGYTF.

This clonotype came up a few times. The chain has TRBV4-3 and TRBJ2-7, with a tentative D call TRBD2 (5 bases). This CDR3 contains 14 residues. CDR1 is LGHNA, CDR2 YSLEER, per germline. Trimming pared 0 bases from V and 2 bases from J, leaving 8 bases between. For the CDR3, the DNA is TGCGCCAGCAGCCAAGAACGGAGGACCTACGAGCAGTACTTC. Protein sequence: CASSQERRTYEQYF.

This chain connects TRBV7-3 to TRBJ2-3; a weak D match, TRBD1 (5 bases). Germline CDR1 and CDR2: SGHTA and FQGTGA. CDR3 length: 17 residues. The germline V and J ends were trimmed by 5 bases and 1 base, with 19 bases remaining between them. CDR3 in amino acids: CASSPPTALGGTDTQYF. The CDR3 region has the DNA TGTGCCAGCAGCCCCCCGACAGCCCTCGGAGGCACAGATACGCAGTATTTT.

The chain has TRBV24-1 and TRBJ2-1, with D possibly matching TRBD2 (5 bases). With 3 bases removed from V and 7 bases from J, the gap between germline ends came to 15 bases. The CDR3 is 15 residues long. The germline CDR1 and CDR2 sequences are KGHDR and SFDVKD. CDR3 nucleotides: TGTGCCACCAGTGATATCGGGCTAGCTGGGAATGAGCAGTTCTTC. Protein sequence: CATSDIGLAGNEQFF.

This clonotype appeared a few times. The genes are TRBV27 and TRBJ2-5, with 9 bases matching TRBD1. This CDR3 has 15 residues. J was trimmed by 5 bases and V by 0 bases; bases with no gene match: 4. Germline CDR1 MNHEY, CDR2 SMNVEV (reference sequence). The CDR3 spells CASSLSRTGAETQYF. The CDR3 DNA is TGTGCCAGCAGTTTATCCCGGACAGGGGCGGAGACCCAGTACTTC.

V gene TRBV12-3 or TRBV12-4 combines with J gene TRBJ2-2; D unresolved. V lost 8 bases, J lost 0 bases, and 16 bases lay in between. The length of the CDR3 is 16 residues. CDR3 amino acids: CASSVFGGTNTGELFF. In DNA form, the CDR3 reads TGTGCCAGCTCGGTTTTCGGCGGAACGAACACCGGGGAGCTGTTTTTT.